This passage covers 10 T cell receptor beta chains from one sample sequenced in a study of metastatic and nonmetastatic thyroid tumors. TCRdb re-called clones via MiXCR from the PCR reads. Found here are under 25,000 clones, about 25% of them singletons; the top ten hold 3% to 4%. All patients reached thyroid surgery having received no treatment beforehand. Material: blood. Source of these receptors: a male donor with papillary thyroid cancer or a benign thyroid nodule (not recorded which). Some clones in this sample may be carry-over from other donors' samples.

This rearrangement joins TRBV4-2 to TRBJ2-3; 15 positions match TRBD2. The CDR3 spans 17 residues. The V and J ends lost 5 bases and 2 bases, in that order; junction bases with no gene match: 5. Germline V gene data show CDR1 as LGHNA and CDR2 as YNFKEQ. The CDR3 loop is CASSGTSGRTFTDTQYF. The CDR3 DNA sequence: TGTGCCAGCAGCGGGACTAGCGGGAGGACCTTCACAGATACGCAGTATTTT.

This rearrangement joins TRBV28 to TRBJ1-5; D possibly corresponds to TRBD1 (5 bases). The length of the CDR3 is 15 residues. Germline V lookup: CDR1 MDHEN, CDR2 SYDVKM. Between the trimmed V and J ends, which lost 3 bases and 5 bases, there was a span of 14 bases. CDR3 region: CASSLSGWGDQPQHF. CDR3 bases: TGTGCCAGCAGTTTGTCAGGTTGGGGGGATCAGCCCCAGCATTTT.

This clone showed up just once. V usage is TRBV5-1 and J usage is TRBJ1-3, with TRBD1 as a possible D gene (5 bases). Trimming shortened V by 0 bases and J by 1 base, and 11 bases separated the two germline ends. CDR3 length: 16 amino acids. Looked up from germline, CDR1 is SGHRS and CDR2 is YFSETQ. The CDR3 DNA follows: TGCGCCAGCAGCTTGGAGGGACGGTCATCTGGAAACACCATATATTTT. It translates to CASSLEGRSSGNTIYF.

V is TRBV6-1 and J is TRBJ2-7, with D perhaps matching TRBD1 (5 bases). The CDR3 runs 13 residues. Germline CDR1 MNHNS, CDR2 SASEGT. The V and J ends lost 6 bases and 7 bases respectively, with 16 bases between them. The CDR3 region has the DNA TGTGCCAGCAGGGCACCCAATAAGGGGGAGCAGTACTTC. Its protein product is CASRAPNKGEQYF.

This clone qualifies as medium-sized. This chain uses TRBV2 with TRBJ1-1; 8 bases match TRBD1. The CDR3 sequence is 13 residues long. Germline values: CDR1 SNHLY, CDR2 FYNNEI. The V segment lost 10 bases and the J segment 11 bases; nucleotides outside the gene matches: 15. The DNA for the CDR3 is TGTGCCACAAGGGACCGGACAGGGTCTTCTGCTTTCTTT. This encodes CATRDRTGSSAFF.

This clone has just a few counts. At one end the junction does not follow the germline gene, possibly because of a read error. The chain couples TRBV29-1 to TRBJ1-2, with 8 bases that match TRBD1. The CDR3 has 12 amino acids. Germline lookup yields CDR1 SQVTM and CDR2 ANQGSEA. The CDR3 DNA sequence: TGCAGCGTTAGAGGACAGGGTAATGGCTGCACCTTC. Its translation: CSVRGQGNGCTF.

The genes are TRBV2 and TRBJ2-5; D ambiguous. CDR3 length: 14 residues. Germline-derived CDR1 and CDR2 are SNHLY and FYNNEI. V lost 8 bases to trimming and J lost 1 base, with 14 bases between them. The CDR3 bases are TGTGCCAGCGGCTTCCGGTCCCCCCAAGAGACCCAGTACTTC. Residues: CASGFRSPQETQYF.

V usage is TRBV9 and J usage is TRBJ2-3; 10 bases match TRBD1. The CDR3 consists of 18 residues. Trimming at V came to 2 bases and at J to 2 bases, leaving 11 bases not matched to a gene. The germline V gene encodes CDR1 SGDLS and CDR2 YYNGEE. In DNA form, the CDR3 reads TGTGCCAGCAGCGTCTCACAAGACAGGGGGCGTAACACAGATACGCAGTATTTT. This gives the protein CASSVSQDRGRNTDTQYF. The variable domain in full, completed from reference TRBV9 and TRBJ2-3, reads DSGVTQTPKHLITATGQRVTLRCSPRSGDLSVYWYQQSLDQGLQFLIQYYNGEERAKGNILERFSAQQFPDLHSELNLSSLELGDSALYFCASSVSQDRGRNTDTQYFGPGTRLTVL.

Relative to its sample, this clone is medium-sized. Other nucleotide sequences in the sample specify the same CDR3. The rearrangement uses TRBV15 and TRBJ1-6; no firm D call. Germline V gene lookup returns CDR1 LNHNV and CDR2 YYDKDF (reference sequence). V lost 0 bases and J 10 bases, leaving 13 bases between the germline ends. There are 15 residues in the CDR3. CDR3 sequence: CATSRDKAASSPLHF. The CDR3, as DNA: TGTGCCACCAGCAGAGATAAGGCGGCTTCATCACCCCTCCACTTT.

V and J are TRBV6-2 or TRBV6-3 and TRBJ2-7, with 8 bases that match TRBD2. CDR3 length: 15 amino acids. Germline V gene sequence: CDR1 MNHEY, CDR2 SVGEGT. Germline trimming cut 0 bases from V and 3 bases from J; bases unmatched to any gene: 4. CDR3 loop: CASSYSSGSHYEQYF. The CDR3 region has the DNA TGTGCCAGCAGTTACTCGAGCGGGAGTCACTACGAGCAGTACTTC.